One sample yielded the 7 T cell receptor beta chains listed below, sequenced in a study of T-cell reconstitution after alpha-beta-depleted transplantation in children. The library targeted TCRbeta and was prepared with unique molecular identifiers. TCRdb ran MiXCR on the PCR reads and lists one entry per CDR3 protein. The sample yields roughly 400,000 distinct CDR3 sequences, 43% seen once. This specimen consisted of PBMCs, obtained before TCRalphabeta/CD19-depleted stem cell transplant. The source is a girl aged 2-10 years with aplastic anemia, due to receive a stem cell transplant.

This clonotype was seen a handful of times. The rearrangement joins TRBV12-3 or TRBV12-4 to TRBJ2-7; 9 nucleotides align to TRBD2. J was trimmed by 7 bases and V by 6 bases; bases with no gene match: 13. CDR3 length equals 15 residues. CDR3 loop: CASRGGGGRAREQYF. The CDR3 DNA follows: TGTGCCAGCAGGGGGGGTGGCGGGAGGGCTCGGGAGCAGTACTTC.

This clonotype has ten or more counts. The chain couples TRBV12-3 or TRBV12-4 to TRBJ2-3; 10 nucleotides align to TRBD2. The V segment lost 2 bases and the J segment 5 bases; nucleotides outside the gene matches: 13. This CDR3 is 18 amino acids long. The CDR3 loop is CASSLNGPSGGLGDTQYF. The CDR3 DNA sequence: TGTGCCAGCAGTTTAAATGGGCCTAGCGGGGGCCTGGGAGATACGCAGTATTTT.

Concerning this clonotype: One base away lies a much larger clone, so this may be a sequencing read error. V usage is TRBV5-1 and J usage is TRBJ1-4; 7 positions match TRBD1. The CDR3 totals 14 residues. The V gene end was trimmed by 1 base and the J gene end by 9 bases; junction bases not matched to a gene: 6. The germline V gene has CDR1 SGHRS and CDR2 YFSETQ. The CDR3, as DNA: TGCGCCAGCAGCTTGCTGTCAGGGGGTCAAAAACTGTTTTTT. Protein: CASSLLSGGQKLFF.

This clonotype was seen ten or more times. The V call is TRBV20-1, the J call TRBJ1-1; D may be TRBD1 (5 bases). Trimming took 3 bases from V and 4 from J, leaving 15 bases between them. The CDR3 extends over 14 amino acids. Germline V gene sequence: CDR1 DFQATT, CDR2 SNEGSKA (reference sequence). CDR3 sequence (DNA): TGCAGTGCTAGGGCGGAAGGGGTGGGCACTGAAGCTTTCTTT. Encoded protein: CSARAEGVGTEAFF.

This clonotype was observed a single time. The J gene is TRBJ2-3, the V gene TRBV9; D is uncertain. The V and J ends lost 2 bases and 3 bases respectively, with 16 bases between them. The CDR3 totals 16 residues. Germline CDR1 reads SGDLS; CDR2 reads YYNGEE. The CDR3 DNA reads TGTGCCAGCAGCGTCTCTCCAGTGGACGGAACAGATACGCAGTATTTT. Protein product: CASSVSPVDGTDTQYF.

Written as DNA, the CDR3 is TGCGCCAGCAGCTTGGTGGGAGAGACAGATACGCAGTATTTT. This encodes CASSLVGETDTQYF. The chain uses TRBV5-1 and TRBJ2-3; D might be TRBD2 (5 bases). V was trimmed by 0 bases and J by 3 bases, leaving 8 bases between them. The CDR3 is made up of 14 amino acids. CDR1 is SGHRS, CDR2 YFSETQ, per germline. Filled out from reference TRBV5-1 and TRBJ2-3, the complete variable domain reads KAGVTQTPRYLIKTRGQQVTLSCSPISGHRSVSWYQQTPGQGLQFLFEYFSETQRNKGNFPGRFSGRQFSNSRSEMNVSTLELGDSALYLCASSLVGETDTQYFGPGTRLTVL.

The chain joins TRBV29-1 to TRBJ2-5, with D unresolved. This CDR3 has 14 amino acids. Trimming stripped 5 bases from V and 2 bases from J, with 15 bases between. Per the germline V gene, CDR1 is SQVTM and CDR2 is ANQGSEA. The CDR3 region has the DNA TGCAGCGTTAGTACTGGCGTCTTTCAAGAGACCCAGTACTTC. As protein: CSVSTGVFQETQYF. Looking up the rest from reference TRBV29-1 and TRBJ2-5 gives the full variable domain: SAVISQKPSRDICQRGTSLTIQCQVDSQVTMMFWYRQQPGQSLTLIATANQGSEATYESGFVIDKFPISRPNLTFSTLTVSNMSPEDSSIYLCSVSTGVFQETQYFGPGTRLLVL.